Following are 10 T cell receptor gamma chains from one sample sequenced in a study of gamma-delta T cells after stem cell transplantation. TCRdb reran clone calling via CATT on the RT-PCR reads. The sample records hundreds of gamma-chain clones, roughly 18% being singletons. The sequenced sample was gamma-delta T cells. Receptors originate from a human donor. It is not recorded whose cells these are; they may come from a transplant donor.

By share of the sample, this clone is large. This rearrangement joins TRGV2 to TRGJ1 or TRGJ2. The J gene comes from matching the DNA to germline here; TCRdb lacks it. CDR3 size: 12 residues. From germline, CDR1 is EGSNGY and CDR2 YDSYNSKV. V lost 4 bases, J lost 3 bases, and 3 bases stayed unmatched. CDR3 loop: CATWDRYYKKLF. The CDR3 nucleotides read TGTGCCACCTGGGATCGTTATTATAAGAAACTCTTT.

On this clone itself: Given a much more abundant clone one base away, this may be a read error. Other DNA sequences from this sample encode an identical CDR3 as well. The chain uses TRGV2 and TRGJ1 or TRGJ2. The J gene, absent from TCRdb, was called here by matching the DNA to germline. The CDR3 spans 13 residues. Germline CDR1 and CDR2: EGSNGY and YDSYNSKV. After removal of 1 base from V and 3 bases from J, the junction contained 3 bases not matched to a gene. The CDR3 spells CATWDGRYYKKLF. CDR3 DNA: TGTGCCACCTGGGACGGCCGTTATTATAAGAAACTCTTT.

As for this clone: At the DNA level, this CDR3 is encoded by other sequences in the same sample as well. DNA for the CDR3: TGTGCCACCTGGGACGGGCCTTATTATAAGAAACTCTTT. It codes for CATWDGPYYKKLF. V is TRGV2 and J is TRGJ1 or TRGJ2. Here the J gene came from matching the DNA to germline, since TCRdb omits it. Germline CDR1 is EGSNGY and CDR2 is YDSYNSKV. J lost 3 bases, V lost 0 bases, and 2 bases had no gene match. The CDR3 runs to 13 residues.

This clone is labeled large (0.1 to 1%). The V and J genes are TRGV2 and TRGJ1 or TRGJ2. The J gene was not available in TCRdb and was assigned here by matching the DNA to germline segments. The CDR3 covers 15 residues. Germline V CDR1 and CDR2: EGSNGY, YDSYNSKV. V lost 0 bases and J lost 4; bases outside the gene matches: 9. The CDR3, as DNA: TGTGCCACCTGGGACGGGCCGTCTGGGTATTATAAGAAACTCTTT. Protein product: CATWDGPSGYYKKLF.

This clone has a handful of counts. The same CDR3 is also encoded by other DNA sequences in this sample. V gene TRGV5 combines with J gene TRGJ1 or TRGJ2. TCRdb leaves out the J gene; it was filled in here by matching the DNA to germline. The germline CDR1 and CDR2 sequences are VINAFY and YDVSNSKD. Losses at the gene ends were 0 bases for V and 7 bases for J; bases not matched to a gene: 6. The CDR3 has 13 residues. As DNA, the CDR3 is TGTGCCACCTGGGACAGGCCAGGGTATAAGAAACTCTTT. Protein: CATWDRPGYKKLF.

This clone is large in the sample. CDR3 amino acids: CATWDGLRGYKKLF. Here the CDR3 DNA reads TGTGCCACCTGGGACGGGCTCCGAGGTTATAAGAAACTCTTT. The chain recombines TRGV2 with TRGJ1 or TRGJ2. TCRdb carries no J gene annotation; the J gene was assigned here by matching the DNA with germline. This CDR3 has 14 residues. Germline lookup yields CDR1 EGSNGY and CDR2 YDSYNSKV. J was trimmed by 6 bases and V by 0 bases; bases with no gene match: 8.

This clone is large. The chain joins TRGV2 to TRGJ1 or TRGJ2. The J gene is not listed in TCRdb, so it was assigned here from a DNA match to germline. CDR3 length: 12 amino acids. Germline loops: CDR1 EGSNGY, CDR2 YDSYNSKV. Losses at the gene ends were 7 bases for V and 7 bases for J; bases not matched to a gene: 10. The CDR3 DNA is TGTGCCACCTGCCCTCGGGGGTATAAGAAACTCTTT. Residues: CATCPRGYKKLF.

J is TRGJ1 or TRGJ2 and V is TRGV4. Matching the DNA to germline supplied the J gene, which TCRdb does not give. After removal of 5 bases from V and 11 bases from J, the junction contained 12 bases not matched to a gene. Per the germline V gene, CDR1 is EGSTGY and CDR2 is YDSYTSSV. The CDR3 covers 12 residues. Here the CDR3 reads CATWGLGREKLF. CDR3 nucleotides: TGTGCCACCTGGGGATTGGGCCGGGAGAAACTCTTT.

This chain uses TRGV2 with TRGJ1 or TRGJ2. The J gene, absent from TCRdb, was called here by matching the DNA to germline. Germline CDR1 EGSNGY, CDR2 YDSYNSKV. The CDR3 runs 13 residues. Trimming took 1 base from V and 3 from J; bases not matched to a gene: 3. CDR3 in amino acids: CATWDGVYYKKLF. The CDR3 DNA is TGTGCCACCTGGGACGGCGTTTATTATAAGAAACTCTTT.

By frequency in the sample, this clone is large (0.1 to 1%). This chain links TRGV2 with TRGJP1. Germline values: CDR1 EGSNGY, CDR2 YDSYNSKV. The CDR3 sequence is 13 residues long. J gave up 7 bases and V 2 bases, and 4 bases lay outside the gene matches. The CDR3 DNA reads as TGTGCCACCTGGGACGAATATGGTTGGTTCAAGATATTT. Translated: CATWDEYGWFKIF.